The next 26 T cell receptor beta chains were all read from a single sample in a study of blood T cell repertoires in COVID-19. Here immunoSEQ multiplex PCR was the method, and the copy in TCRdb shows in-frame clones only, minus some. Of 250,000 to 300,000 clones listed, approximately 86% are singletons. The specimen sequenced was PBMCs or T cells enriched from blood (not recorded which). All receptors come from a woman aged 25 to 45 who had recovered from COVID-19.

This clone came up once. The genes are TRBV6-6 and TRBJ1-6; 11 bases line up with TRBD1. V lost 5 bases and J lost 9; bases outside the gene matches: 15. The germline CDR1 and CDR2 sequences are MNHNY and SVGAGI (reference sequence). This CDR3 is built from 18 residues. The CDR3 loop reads CASSRRGRTGGLLSPLHF. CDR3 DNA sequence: TGTGCCAGCAGTCGCCGGGGAAGGACAGGGGGCCTGCTTTCACCCCTCCACTTT.

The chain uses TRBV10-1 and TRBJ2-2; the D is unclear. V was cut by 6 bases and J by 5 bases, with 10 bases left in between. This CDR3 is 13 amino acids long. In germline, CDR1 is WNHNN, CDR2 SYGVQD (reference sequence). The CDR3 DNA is TGCGCCAGCAGCATGACGAGGACCGGGGAGCTGTTTTTT. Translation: CASSMTRTGELFF.

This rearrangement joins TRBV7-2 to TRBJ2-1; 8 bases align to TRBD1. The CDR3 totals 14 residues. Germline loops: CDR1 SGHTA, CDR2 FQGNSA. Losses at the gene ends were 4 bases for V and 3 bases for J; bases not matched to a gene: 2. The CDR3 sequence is CASSSGQGYNEQFF. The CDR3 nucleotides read TGTGCCAGCAGCTCCGGACAGGGCTACAATGAGCAGTTCTTC.

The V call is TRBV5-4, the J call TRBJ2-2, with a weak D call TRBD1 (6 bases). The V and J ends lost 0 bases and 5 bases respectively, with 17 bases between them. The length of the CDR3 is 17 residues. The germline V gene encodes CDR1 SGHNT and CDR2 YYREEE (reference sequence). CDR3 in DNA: TGTGCCAGCAGCTTGGCATGGGGGCAGACGGCAACCGGGGAGCTGTTTTTT. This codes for CASSLAWGQTATGELFF.

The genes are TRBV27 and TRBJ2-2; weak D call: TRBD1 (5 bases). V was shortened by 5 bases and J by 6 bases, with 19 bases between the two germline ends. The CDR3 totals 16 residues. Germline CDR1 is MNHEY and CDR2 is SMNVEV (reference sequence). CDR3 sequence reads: CASSLDIPPFPGELFF. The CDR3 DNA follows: TGTGCCAGCAGTCTGGACATCCCACCTTTTCCCGGGGAGCTGTTTTTT.

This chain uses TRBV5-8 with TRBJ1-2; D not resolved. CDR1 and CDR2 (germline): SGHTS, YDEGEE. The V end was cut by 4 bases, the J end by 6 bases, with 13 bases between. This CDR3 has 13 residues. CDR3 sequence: CASSGRPWDGYTF. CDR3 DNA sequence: TGTGCCAGCAGCGGCAGGCCATGGGATGGCTACACCTTC.

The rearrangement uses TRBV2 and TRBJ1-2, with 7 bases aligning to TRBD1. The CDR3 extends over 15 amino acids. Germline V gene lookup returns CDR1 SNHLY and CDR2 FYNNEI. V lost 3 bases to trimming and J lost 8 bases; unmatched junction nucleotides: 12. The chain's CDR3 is CASSEWHQGGEGYTF. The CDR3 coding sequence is TGTGCCAGCAGTGAGTGGCACCAGGGGGGTGAGGGCTACACCTTC. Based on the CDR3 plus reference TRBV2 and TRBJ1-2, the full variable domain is EPEVTQTPSHQVTQMGQEVILRCVPISNHLYFYWYRQILGQKVEFLVSFYNNEISEKSEIFDDQFSVERPDGSNFTLKIRSTKLEDSAMYFCASSEWHQGGEGYTFGSGTRLTVV.

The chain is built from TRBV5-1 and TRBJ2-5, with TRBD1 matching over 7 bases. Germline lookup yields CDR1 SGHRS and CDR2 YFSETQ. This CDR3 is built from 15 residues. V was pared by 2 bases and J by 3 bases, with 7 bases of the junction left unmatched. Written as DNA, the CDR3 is TGCGCCAGCAGCTTTTCAGGGGGTGATAAAGAGACCCAGTACTTC. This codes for CASSFSGGDKETQYF.

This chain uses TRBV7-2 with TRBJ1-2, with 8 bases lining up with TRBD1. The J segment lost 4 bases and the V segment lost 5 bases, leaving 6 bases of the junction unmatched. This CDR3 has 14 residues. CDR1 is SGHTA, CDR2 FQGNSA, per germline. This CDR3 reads CASSPSDRAYGYTF. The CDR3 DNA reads TGTGCCAGCAGCCCATCGGACAGGGCCTATGGCTACACCTTC.

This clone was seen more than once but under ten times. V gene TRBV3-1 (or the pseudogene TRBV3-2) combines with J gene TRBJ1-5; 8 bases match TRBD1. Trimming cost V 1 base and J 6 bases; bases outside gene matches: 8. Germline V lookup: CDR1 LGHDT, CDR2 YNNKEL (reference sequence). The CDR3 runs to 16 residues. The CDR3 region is CASSQALGQGSQPQHF. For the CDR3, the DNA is TGTGCCAGCAGCCAAGCCCTTGGACAGGGCAGTCAGCCCCAGCATTTT.

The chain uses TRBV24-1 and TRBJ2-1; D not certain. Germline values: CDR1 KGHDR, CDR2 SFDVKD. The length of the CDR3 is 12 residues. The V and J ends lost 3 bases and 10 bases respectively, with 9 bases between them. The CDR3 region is CATSDLEYEQFF. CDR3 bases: TGTGCCACCAGTGATCTAGAATACGAGCAGTTCTTC.

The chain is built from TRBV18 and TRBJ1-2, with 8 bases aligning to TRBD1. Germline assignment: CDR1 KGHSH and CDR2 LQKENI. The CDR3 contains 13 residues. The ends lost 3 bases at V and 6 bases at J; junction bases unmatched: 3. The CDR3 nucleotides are TGTGCCAGCTCACCGGCACAGGGGGATGGCTACACCTTC. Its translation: CASSPAQGDGYTF.

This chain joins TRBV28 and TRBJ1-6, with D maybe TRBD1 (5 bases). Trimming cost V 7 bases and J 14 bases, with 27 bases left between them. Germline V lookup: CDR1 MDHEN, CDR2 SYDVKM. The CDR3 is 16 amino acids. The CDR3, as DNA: TGTGCCAGCAAATCCGGAACAAGGGGTAATTTTAGAACCCTCCACTTT. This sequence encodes CASKSGTRGNFRTLHF.

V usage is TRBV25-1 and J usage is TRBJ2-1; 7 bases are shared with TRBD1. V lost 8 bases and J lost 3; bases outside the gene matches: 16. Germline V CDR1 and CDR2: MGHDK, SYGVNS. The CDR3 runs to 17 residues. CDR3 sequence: CASGSTGTLAFYNEQFF. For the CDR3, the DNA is TGTGCCAGCGGATCGACAGGGACCCTTGCTTTCTACAATGAGCAGTTCTTC.

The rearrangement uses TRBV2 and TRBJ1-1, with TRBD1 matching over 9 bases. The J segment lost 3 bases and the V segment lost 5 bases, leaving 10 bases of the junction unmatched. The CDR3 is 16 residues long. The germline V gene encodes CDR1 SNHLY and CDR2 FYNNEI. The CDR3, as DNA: TGTGCCAGCAGTTATACAGGGGGCCGGGAGGACACTGAAGCTTTCTTT. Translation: CASSYTGGREDTEAFF.

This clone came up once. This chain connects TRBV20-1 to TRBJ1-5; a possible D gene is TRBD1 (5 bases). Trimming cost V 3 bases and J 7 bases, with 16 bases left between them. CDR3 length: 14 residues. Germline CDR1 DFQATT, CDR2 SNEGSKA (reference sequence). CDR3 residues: CSASSGPEGQPQHF. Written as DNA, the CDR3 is TGCAGTGCTAGTAGCGGACCGGAGGGGCAGCCCCAGCATTTT.

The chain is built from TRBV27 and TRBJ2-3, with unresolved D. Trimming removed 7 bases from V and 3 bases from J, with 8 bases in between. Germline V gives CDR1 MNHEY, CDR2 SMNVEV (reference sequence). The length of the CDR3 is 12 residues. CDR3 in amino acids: CASTSETDTQYF. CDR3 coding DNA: TGTGCCAGCACCTCGGAGACAGATACGCAGTATTTT.

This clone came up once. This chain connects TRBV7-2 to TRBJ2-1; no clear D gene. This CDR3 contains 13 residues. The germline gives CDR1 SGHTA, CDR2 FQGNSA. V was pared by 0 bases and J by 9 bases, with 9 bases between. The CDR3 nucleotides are TGTGCCAGCAGCTTAGCACGAGTTGCTGAGCAGTTCTTC. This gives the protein CASSLARVAEQFF.

The CDR3 nucleotides are TGTGCCATCACCCCCGGGACTAGAGTTTCTGCAGATACGCAGTATTTT. Translating gives CAITPGTRVSADTQYF. The genes are TRBV10-3 and TRBJ2-3, with 8 bases lining up with TRBD2. Germline lookup yields CDR1 ENHRY and CDR2 SYGVKD. The CDR3 contains 16 residues. The J segment lost 4 bases and the V segment lost 7 bases, leaving 13 bases of the junction unmatched.

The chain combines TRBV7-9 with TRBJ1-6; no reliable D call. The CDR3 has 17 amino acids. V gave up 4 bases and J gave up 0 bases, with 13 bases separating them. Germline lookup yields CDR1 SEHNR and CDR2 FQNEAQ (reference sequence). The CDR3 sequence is CASSSTRGGSYNSPLHF. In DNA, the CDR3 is TGTGCCAGCAGCTCCACGAGAGGAGGCTCCTATAATTCACCCCTCCACTTT.

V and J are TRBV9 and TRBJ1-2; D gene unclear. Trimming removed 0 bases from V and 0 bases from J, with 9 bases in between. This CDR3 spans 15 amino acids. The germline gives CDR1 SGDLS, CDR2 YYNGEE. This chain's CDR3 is CASSVGGSPNYGYTF. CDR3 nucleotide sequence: TGTGCCAGCAGCGTAGGAGGCAGCCCTAACTATGGCTACACCTTC.

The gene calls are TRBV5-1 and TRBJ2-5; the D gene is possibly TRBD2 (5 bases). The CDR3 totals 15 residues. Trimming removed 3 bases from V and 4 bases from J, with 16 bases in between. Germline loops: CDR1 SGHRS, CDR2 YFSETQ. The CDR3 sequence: CASSYGLTSGETQYF. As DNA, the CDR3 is TGCGCCAGCAGCTACGGACTTACATCCGGAGAGACCCAGTACTTC.

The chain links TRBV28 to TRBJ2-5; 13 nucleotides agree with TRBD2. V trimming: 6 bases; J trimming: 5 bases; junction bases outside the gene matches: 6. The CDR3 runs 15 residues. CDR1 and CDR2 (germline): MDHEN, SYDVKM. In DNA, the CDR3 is TGTGCCAGCAGCCAGGGACTAGCGGGGCGGGAGACCCAGTACTTC. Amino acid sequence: CASSQGLAGRETQYF. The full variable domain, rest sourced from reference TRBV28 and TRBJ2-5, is DVKVTQSSRYLVKRTGEKVFLECVQDMDHENMFWYRQDPGLGLRLIYFSYDVKMKEKGDIPEGYSVSREKKERFSLILESASTNQTSMYLCASSQGLAGRETQYFGPGTRLLVL.

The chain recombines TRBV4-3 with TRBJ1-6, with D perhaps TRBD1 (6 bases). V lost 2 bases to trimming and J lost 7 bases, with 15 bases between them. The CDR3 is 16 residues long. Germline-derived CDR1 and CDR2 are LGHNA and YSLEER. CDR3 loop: CASSQSEQGRNSPLHF. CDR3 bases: TGCGCCAGCAGCCAAAGTGAACAGGGTAGGAATTCACCCCTCCACTTT.

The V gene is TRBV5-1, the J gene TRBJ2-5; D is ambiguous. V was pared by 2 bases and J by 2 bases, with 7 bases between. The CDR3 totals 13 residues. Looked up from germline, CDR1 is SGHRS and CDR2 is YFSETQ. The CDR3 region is CASSFRPQETQYF. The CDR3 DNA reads TGCGCCAGCAGCTTCAGGCCACAAGAGACCCAGTACTTC.

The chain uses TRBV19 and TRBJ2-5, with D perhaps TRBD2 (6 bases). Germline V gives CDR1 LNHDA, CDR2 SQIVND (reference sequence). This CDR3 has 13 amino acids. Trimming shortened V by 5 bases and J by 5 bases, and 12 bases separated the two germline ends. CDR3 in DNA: TGTGCCAGTAGTCCGGGACTCCGGGAGACCCAGTACTTC. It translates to CASSPGLRETQYF.